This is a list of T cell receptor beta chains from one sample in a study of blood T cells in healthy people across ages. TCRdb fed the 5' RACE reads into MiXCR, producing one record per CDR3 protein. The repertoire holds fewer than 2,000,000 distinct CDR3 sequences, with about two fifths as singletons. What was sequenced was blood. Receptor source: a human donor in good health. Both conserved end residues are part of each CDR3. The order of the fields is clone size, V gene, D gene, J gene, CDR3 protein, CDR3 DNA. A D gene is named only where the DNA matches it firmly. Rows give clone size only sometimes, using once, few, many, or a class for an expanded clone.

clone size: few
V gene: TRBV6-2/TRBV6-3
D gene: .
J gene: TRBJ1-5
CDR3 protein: CASRPVTYRDSNQPQHF
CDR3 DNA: TGTGCCAGCAGACCCGTTACCTACAGGGACAGCAATCAGCCCCAGCATTTT

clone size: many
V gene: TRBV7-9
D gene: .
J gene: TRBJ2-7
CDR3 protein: CASSPGGGIWAYEQYF
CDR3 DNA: TGTGCCAGCAGCCCAGGAGGAGGGATTTGGGCCTACGAGCAGTACTTC

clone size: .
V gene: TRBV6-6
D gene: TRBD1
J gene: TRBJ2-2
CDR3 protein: CASSQDRAWGTGELFF
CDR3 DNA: TGTGCCAGCAGTCAAGACAGGGCCTGGGGCACCGGGGAGCTGTTTTTT

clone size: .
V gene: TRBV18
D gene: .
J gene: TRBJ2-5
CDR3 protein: CASSPPFQETQYF
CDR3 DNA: TGTGCCAGCTCACCACCCTTTCAAGAGACCCAGTACTTC

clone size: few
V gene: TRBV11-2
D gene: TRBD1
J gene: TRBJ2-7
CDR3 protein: CASSMFRDSLFEQYF
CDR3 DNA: TGTGCCAGCAGCATGTTCCGGGACAGCCTTTTCGAGCAGTACTTC

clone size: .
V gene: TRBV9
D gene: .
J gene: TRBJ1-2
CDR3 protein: CASSVEVHGEDGYTF
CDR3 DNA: TGTGCCAGCAGCGTAGAAGTCCACGGAGAGGATGGCTACACCTTC

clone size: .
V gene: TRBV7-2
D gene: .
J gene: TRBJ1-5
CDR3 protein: CASSVRGGRQSNQPQHF
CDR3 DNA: TGTGCCAGCAGCGTCCGAGGAGGTCGACAGAGCAATCAGCCCCAGCATTTT

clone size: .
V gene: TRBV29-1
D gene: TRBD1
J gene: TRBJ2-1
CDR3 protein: CSGGKTGAADEQFF
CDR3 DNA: TGCAGCGGGGGGAAAACAGGGGCGGCGGATGAGCAGTTCTTC

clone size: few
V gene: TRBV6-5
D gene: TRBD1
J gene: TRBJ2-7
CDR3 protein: CASSYSDRDYEQYF
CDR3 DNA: TGTGCCAGCAGTTACTCGGACAGGGACTACGAGCAGTACTTC

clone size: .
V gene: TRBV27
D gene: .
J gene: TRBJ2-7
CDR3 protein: CASSASWGDLNYEQYF
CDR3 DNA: TGTGCCAGCAGTGCCAGTTGGGGGGACCTTAACTACGAGCAGTACTTC

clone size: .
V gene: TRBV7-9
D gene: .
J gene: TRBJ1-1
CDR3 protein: CASNGRGGYTEAFF
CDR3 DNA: TGTGCCAGCAACGGCCGAGGGGGGTACACTGAAGCTTTCTTT

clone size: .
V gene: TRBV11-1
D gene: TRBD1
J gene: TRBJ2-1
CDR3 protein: CASSSGDGGQADNEQFF
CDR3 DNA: TGTGCCAGCAGCTCTGGGGATGGGGGACAGGCTGACAATGAGCAGTTCTTC

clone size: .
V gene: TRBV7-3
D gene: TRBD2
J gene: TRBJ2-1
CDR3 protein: CASSGTSGGAGEQFF
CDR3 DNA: TGTGCCAGCAGCGGGACTAGCGGGGGGGCTGGTGAGCAGTTCTTC

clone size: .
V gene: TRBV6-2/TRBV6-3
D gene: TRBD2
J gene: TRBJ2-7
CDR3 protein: CASSSGRRATYEQYF
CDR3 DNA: TGTGCCAGCAGTTCCGGGAGGAGGGCCACCTACGAGCAGTACTTC

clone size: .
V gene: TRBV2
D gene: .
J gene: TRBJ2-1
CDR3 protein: CASKPGRPRNEQFF
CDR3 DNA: TGTGCCAGCAAGCCGGGCCGCCCACGCAATGAGCAGTTCTTC

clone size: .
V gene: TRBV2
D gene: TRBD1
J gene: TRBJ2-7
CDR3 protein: CASLPGQGITYEQYF
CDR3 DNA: TGTGCCAGTCTTCCGGGACAGGGGATCACCTACGAGCAGTACTTC

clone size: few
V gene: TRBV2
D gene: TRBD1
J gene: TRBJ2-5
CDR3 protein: CASNWDSQETQYF
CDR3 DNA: TGTGCCAGCAACTGGGACAGTCAAGAGACCCAGTACTTC

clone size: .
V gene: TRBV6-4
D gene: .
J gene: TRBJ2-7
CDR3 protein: CASSDTRTVAFEYYEQYF
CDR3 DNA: TGTGCCAGCTCAGATACTAGGACGGTCGCTTTTGAATACTACGAGCAGTACTTC

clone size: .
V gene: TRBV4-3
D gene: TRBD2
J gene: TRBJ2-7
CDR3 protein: CASSHSLPGGVSDEQYF
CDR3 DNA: TGCGCCAGCAGCCATTCTCTCCCGGGGGGGGTTTCCGACGAGCAGTACTTC

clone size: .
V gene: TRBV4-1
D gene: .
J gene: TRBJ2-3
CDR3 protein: CASSPGSGPDTQYF
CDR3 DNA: TGCGCCAGCAGCCCCGGGTCAGGCCCAGATACGCAGTATTTT

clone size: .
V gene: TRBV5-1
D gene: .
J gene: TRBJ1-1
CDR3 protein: CASNPPGGATEAFF
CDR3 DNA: TGCGCCAGCAACCCGCCCGGGGGCGCCACTGAAGCTTTCTTT

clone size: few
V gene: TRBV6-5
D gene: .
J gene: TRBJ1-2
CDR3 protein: CASSYSAGTAGYTF
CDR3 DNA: TGTGCCAGCAGTTACTCGGCTGGGACCGCTGGCTACACCTTC

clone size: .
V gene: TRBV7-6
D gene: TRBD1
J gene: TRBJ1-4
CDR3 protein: CASSSNLRDRVPEDEKLFF
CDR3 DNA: TGTGCCAGCAGCTCTAACCTCCGGGACAGGGTTCCGGAAGATGAAAAACTGTTTTTT

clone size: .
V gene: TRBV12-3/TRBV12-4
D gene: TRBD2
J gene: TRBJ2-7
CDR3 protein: CASSSASGHYEQYF
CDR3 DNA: TGTGCCAGCAGTTCGGCTAGCGGTCACTACGAGCAGTACTTC

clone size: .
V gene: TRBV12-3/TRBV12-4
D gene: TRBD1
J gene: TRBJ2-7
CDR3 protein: CASSPTGALGYEQYF
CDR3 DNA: TGTGCCAGCAGTCCAACAGGGGCCCTCGGGTACGAGCAGTACTTC

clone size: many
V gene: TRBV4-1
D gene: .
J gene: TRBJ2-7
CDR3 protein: CASSQDILAASYEQYF
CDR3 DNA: TGCGCCAGCAGCCAAGACATCCTGGCAGCCTCCTACGAGCAGTACTTC

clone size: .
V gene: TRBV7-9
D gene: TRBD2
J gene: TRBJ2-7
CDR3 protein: CASSQTSGGLYEQYF
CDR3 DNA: TGTGCCAGCAGCCAGACTAGCGGGGGGCTCTACGAGCAGTACTTC

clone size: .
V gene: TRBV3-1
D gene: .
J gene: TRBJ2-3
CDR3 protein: CASSHRALFTDTQYF
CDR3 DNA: TGTGCCAGCAGCCACAGAGCCCTATTCACAGATACGCAGTATTTT

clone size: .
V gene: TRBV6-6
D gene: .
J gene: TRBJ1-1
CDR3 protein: CASSYRDTEVFF
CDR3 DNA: TGTGCCAGCAGTTATCGGGACACTGAAGTTTTCTTT

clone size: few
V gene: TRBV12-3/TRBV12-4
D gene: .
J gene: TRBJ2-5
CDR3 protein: CASSPPGELSQETQYF
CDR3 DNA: TGTGCCAGCAGCCCCCCCGGCGAATTAAGTCAAGAGACCCAGTACTTC

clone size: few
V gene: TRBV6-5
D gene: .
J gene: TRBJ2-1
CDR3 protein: CASSSTTSDEQFF
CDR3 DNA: TGTGCCAGCAGTTCCACGACGTCCGATGAGCAGTTCTTC

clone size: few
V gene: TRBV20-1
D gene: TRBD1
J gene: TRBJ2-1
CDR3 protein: CSARYRGHEQFF
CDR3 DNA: TGCAGTGCTCGATACAGGGGTCATGAGCAGTTCTTC

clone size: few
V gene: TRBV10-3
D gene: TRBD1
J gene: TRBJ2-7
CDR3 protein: CAISHPGQGTNEQYF
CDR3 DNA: TGTGCCATCAGTCACCCCGGACAGGGGACGAACGAGCAGTACTTC

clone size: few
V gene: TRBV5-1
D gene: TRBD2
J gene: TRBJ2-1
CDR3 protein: CASSLVTSGVNEQFF
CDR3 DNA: TGCGCCAGCAGCCTCGTAACTAGCGGAGTAAATGAGCAGTTCTTC

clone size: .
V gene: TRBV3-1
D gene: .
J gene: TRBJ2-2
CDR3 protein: CASSSWRQNTGELFF
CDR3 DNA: TGTGCCAGCAGCTCCTGGCGGCAGAACACCGGGGAGCTGTTTTTT

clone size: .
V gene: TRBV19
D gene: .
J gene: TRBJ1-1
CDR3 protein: CASIGLMNTEAFF
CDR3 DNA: TGTGCCAGTATAGGGTTAATGAACACTGAAGCTTTCTTT

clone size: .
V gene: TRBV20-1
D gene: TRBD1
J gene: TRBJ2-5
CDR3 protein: CSASGTALQETQYF
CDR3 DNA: TGCAGTGCTTCTGGGACAGCTCTCCAAGAGACCCAGTACTTC

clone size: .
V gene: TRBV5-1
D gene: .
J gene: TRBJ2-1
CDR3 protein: CASSLRLGAYNEQFF
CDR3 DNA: TGCGCCAGCAGCCTCCGACTAGGGGCCTACAATGAGCAGTTCTTC

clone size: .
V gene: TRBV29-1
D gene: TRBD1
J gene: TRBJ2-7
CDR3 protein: CSVLGHDRVSSYEQYF
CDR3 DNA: TGCAGCGTCCTGGGCCATGACAGGGTAAGCTCCTACGAGCAGTACTTC

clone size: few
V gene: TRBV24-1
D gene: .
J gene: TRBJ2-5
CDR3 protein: CATSDSGAQTGTQYF
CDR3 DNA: TGTGCCACCAGTGATTCGGGGGCGCAGACGGGGACCCAGTACTTC

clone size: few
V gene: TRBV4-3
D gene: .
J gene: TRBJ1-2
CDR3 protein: CASSQEGPLISSANYGYTF
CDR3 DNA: TGCGCCAGCAGCCAAGAGGGACCGTTAATATCGTCGGCTAACTATGGCTACACCTTC

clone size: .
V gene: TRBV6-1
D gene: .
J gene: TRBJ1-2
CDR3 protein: CASRKVLVEGGYTF
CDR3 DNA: TGTGCCAGCCGAAAAGTATTGGTGGAGGGCGGCTACACCTTC

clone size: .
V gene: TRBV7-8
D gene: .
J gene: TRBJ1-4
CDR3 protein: CASNPGRNQGREKLFF
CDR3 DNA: TGTGCCAGCAACCCCGGACGGAATCAAGGCCGGGAAAAACTGTTTTTT

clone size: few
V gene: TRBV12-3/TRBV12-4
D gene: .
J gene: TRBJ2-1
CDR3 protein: CATRSRGEQFF
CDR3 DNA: TGTGCCACCCGTAGTAGAGGTGAGCAGTTCTTC

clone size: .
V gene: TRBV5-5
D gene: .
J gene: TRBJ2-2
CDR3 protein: CASSRWTETNTGELFF
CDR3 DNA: TGTGCCAGCAGCAGATGGACAGAGACGAACACCGGGGAGCTGTTTTTT

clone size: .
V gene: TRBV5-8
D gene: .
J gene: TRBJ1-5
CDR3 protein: CASSFVSGPQHF
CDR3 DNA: TGTGCCAGCAGCTTCGTAAGCGGGCCCCAGCATTTT

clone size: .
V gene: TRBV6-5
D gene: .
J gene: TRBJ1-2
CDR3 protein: CAGLVLGRVDGYTF
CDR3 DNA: TGTGCCGGCTTAGTCCTCGGGAGGGTTGATGGCTACACCTTC

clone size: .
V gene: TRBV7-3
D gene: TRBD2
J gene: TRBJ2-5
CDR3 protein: CASSLGLAGDPYQETQYF
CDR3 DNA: TGTGCCAGCAGCTTAGGACTAGCGGGGGACCCGTACCAAGAGACCCAGTACTTC

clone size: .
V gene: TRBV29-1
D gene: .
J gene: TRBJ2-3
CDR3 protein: CSVEEENPDTQYF
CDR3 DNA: TGCAGCGTTGAAGAGGAAAATCCAGATACGCAGTATTTT

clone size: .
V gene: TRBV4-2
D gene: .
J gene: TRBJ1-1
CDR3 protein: CASSPQRRGTEAFF
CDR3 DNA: TGTGCCAGCAGCCCCCAACGACGGGGAACTGAAGCTTTCTTT

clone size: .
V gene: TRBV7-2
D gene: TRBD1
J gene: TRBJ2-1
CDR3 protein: CASSRHVPGQGYNEQFF
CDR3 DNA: TGTGCCAGCAGCCGGCACGTCCCGGGACAGGGTTACAATGAGCAGTTCTTC

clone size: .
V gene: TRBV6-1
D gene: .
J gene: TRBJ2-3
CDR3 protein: CASKALSTDTQYF
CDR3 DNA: TGTGCCAGCAAGGCCCTTAGCACAGATACGCAGTATTTT

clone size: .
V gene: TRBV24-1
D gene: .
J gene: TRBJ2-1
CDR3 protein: CATSGRGRWGEQFF
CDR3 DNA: TGTGCCACCAGTGGGCGGGGGCGTTGGGGTGAGCAGTTCTTC

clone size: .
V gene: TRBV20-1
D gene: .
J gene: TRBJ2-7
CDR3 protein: CSATPPTGAYEQYF
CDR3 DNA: TGCAGTGCTACCCCCCCGACCGGCGCCTACGAGCAGTACTTC

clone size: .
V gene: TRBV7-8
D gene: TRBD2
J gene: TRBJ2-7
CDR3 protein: CASITDVSGGPTYEQYF
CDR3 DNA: TGTGCCAGCATCACAGATGTTAGCGGGGGACCTACCTACGAGCAGTACTTC

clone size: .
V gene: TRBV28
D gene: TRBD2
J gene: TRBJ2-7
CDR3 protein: CASSLIAGEYEQYF
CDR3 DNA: TGTGCCAGCAGTTTGATTGCGGGGGAGTACGAGCAGTACTTC